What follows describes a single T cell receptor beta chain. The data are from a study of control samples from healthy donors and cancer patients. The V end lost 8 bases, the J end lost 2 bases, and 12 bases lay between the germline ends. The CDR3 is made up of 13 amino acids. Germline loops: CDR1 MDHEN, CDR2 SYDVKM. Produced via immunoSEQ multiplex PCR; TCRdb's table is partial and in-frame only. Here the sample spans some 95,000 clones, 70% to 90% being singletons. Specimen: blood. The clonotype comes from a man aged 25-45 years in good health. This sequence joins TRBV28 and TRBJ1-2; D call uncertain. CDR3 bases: TGTGCCAGCCGGCCAGGAGCCAACTATGGCTACACCTTC. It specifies CASRPGANYGYTF.